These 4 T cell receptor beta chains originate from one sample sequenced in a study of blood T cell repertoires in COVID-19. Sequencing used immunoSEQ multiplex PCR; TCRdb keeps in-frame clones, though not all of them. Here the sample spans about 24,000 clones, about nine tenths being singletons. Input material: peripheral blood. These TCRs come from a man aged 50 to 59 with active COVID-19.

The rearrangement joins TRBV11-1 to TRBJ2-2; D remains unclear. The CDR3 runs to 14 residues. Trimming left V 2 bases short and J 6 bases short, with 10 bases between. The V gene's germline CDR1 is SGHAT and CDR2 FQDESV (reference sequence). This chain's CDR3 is CASSLLRVSGELFF. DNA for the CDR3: TGTGCCAGCAGCTTACTTCGAGTCTCCGGGGAGCTGTTTTTT.

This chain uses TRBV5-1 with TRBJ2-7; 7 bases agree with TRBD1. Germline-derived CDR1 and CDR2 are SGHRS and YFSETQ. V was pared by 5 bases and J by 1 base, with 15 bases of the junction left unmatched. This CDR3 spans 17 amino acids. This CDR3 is CASRRSSGQQISYEQYF. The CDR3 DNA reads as TGCGCCAGCAGGAGATCGTCGGGACAGCAGATTTCCTACGAGCAGTACTTC.

This chain's CDR3 is CASSTDRGLNEQFF. CDR3 nucleotide sequence: TGTGCCAGCAGCACCGACAGGGGCTTGAATGAGCAGTTCTTC. The chain is built from TRBV5-6 and TRBJ2-1, with 8 bases identical to TRBD1. Germline CDR1 and CDR2: SGHDT and YYEEEE. Unmatched junction bases numbered 7, after V lost 4 bases and J lost 7 bases. The CDR3 sequence is 14 residues long. Combining the CDR3 with reference TRBV5-6 and TRBJ2-1 gives the whole variable domain DAGVTQSPTHLIKTRGQQVTLRCSPKSGHDTVSWYQQALGQGPQFIFQYYEEEERQRGNFPDRFSGHQFPNYSSELNVNALLLGDSALYLCASSTDRGLNEQFFGPGTRLTVL.

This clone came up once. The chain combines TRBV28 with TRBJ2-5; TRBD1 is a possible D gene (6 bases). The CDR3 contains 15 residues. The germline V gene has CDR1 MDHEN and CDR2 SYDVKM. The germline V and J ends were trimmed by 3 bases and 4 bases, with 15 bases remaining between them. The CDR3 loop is CASSFAGMGAETQYF. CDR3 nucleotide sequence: TGTGCCAGCAGTTTTGCAGGGATGGGGGCAGAGACCCAGTACTTC. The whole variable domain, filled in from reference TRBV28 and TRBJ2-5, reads DVKVTQSSRYLVKRTGEKVFLECVQDMDHENMFWYRQDPGLGLRLIYFSYDVKMKEKGDIPEGYSVSREKKERFSLILESASTNQTSMYLCASSFAGMGAETQYFGPGTRLLVL.